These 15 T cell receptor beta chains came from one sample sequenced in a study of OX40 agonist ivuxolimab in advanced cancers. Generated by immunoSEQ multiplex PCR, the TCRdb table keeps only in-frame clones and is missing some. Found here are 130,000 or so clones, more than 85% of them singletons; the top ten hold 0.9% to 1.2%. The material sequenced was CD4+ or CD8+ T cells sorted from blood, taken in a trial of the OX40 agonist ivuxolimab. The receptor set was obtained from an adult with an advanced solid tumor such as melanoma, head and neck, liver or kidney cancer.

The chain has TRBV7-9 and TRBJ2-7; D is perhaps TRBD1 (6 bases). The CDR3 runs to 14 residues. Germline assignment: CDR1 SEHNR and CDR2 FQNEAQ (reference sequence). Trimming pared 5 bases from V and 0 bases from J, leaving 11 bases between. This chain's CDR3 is CASSNQQGSYEQYF. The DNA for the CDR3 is TGTGCCAGCAGCAACCAACAGGGCTCCTACGAGCAGTACTTC.

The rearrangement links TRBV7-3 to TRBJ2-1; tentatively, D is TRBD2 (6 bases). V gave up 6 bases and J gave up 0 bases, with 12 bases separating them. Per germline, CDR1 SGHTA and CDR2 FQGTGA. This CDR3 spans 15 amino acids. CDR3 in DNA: TGTGCCAGCAGTCCCGGGACTCACTCCTACAATGAGCAGTTCTTC. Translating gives CASSPGTHSYNEQFF.

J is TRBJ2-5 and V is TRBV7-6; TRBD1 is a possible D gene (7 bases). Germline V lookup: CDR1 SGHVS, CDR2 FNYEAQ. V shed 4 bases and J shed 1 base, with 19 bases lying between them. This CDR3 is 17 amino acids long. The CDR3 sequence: CASSSPRRRGAQETQYF. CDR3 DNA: TGTGCCAGCAGCTCCCCGCGCCGCAGGGGGGCCCAAGAGACCCAGTACTTC.

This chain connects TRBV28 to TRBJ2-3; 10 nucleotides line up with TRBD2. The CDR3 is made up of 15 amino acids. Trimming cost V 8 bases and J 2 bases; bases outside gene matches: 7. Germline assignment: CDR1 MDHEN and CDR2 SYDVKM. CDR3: CASVLSGRATDTQYF. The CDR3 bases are TGTGCCAGCGTACTAAGCGGGAGGGCCACAGATACGCAGTATTTT.

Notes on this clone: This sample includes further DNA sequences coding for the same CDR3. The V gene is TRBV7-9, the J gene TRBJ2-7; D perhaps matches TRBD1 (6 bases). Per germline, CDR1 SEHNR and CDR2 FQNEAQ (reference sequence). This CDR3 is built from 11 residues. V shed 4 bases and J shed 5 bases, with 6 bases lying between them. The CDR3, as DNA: TGTGCCAGCAGCTACAGGGACGAGCAGTACTTC. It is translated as CASSYRDEQYF. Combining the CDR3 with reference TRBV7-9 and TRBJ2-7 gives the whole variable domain DTGVSQNPRHKITKRGQNVTFRCDPISEHNRLYWYRQTLGQGPEFLTYFQNEAQLEKSRLLSDRFSAERPKGSFSTLEIQRTEQGDSAMYLCASSYRDEQYFGPGTRLTVT.

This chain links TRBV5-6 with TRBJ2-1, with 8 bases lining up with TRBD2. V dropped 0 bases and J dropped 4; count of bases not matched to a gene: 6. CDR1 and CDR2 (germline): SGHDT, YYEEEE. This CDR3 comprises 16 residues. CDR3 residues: CASSLGLASLYNEQFF. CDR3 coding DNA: TGTGCCAGCAGCTTGGGACTAGCGTCTCTATACAATGAGCAGTTCTTC.

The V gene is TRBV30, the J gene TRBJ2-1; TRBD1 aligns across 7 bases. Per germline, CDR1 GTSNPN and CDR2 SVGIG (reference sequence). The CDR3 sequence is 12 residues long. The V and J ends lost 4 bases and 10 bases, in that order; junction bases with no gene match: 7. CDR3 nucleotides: TGTGCCTGGATGGCAGGGGGTATGGAGCAGTTCTTC. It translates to CAWMAGGMEQFF.

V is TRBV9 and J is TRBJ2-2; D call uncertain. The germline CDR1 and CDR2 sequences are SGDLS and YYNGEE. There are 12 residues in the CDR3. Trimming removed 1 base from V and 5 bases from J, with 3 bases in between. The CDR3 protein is CASSVRTGELFF. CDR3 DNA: TGTGCCAGCAGCGTACGTACCGGGGAGCTGTTTTTT.

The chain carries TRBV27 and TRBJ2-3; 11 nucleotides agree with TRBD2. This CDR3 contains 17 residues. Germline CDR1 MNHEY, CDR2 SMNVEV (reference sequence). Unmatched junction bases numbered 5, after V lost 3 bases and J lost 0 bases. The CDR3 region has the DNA TGTGCCAGCAGTTTCCCCAGGACTAGCGGGAGCACAGATACGCAGTATTTT. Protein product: CASSFPRTSGSTDTQYF.

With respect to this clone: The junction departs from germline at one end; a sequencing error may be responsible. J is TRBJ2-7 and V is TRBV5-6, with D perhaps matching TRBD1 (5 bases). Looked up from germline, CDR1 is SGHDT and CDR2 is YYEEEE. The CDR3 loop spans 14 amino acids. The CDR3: CASSLSQGRLGKDF. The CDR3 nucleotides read TGTGCCAGCAGCTTGAGTCAGGGAAGGCTGGGCAAGGACTTC. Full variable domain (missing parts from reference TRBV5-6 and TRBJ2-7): DAGVTQSPTHLIKTRGQQVTLRCSPKSGHDTVSWYQQALGQGPQFIFQYYEEEERQRGNFPDRFSGHQFPNYSSELNVNALLLGDSALYLCASSLSQGRLGKDFGPGTRLTVT.

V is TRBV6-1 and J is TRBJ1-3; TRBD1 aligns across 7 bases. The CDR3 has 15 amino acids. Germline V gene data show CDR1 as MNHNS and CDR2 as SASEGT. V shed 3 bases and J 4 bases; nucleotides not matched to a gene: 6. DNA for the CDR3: TGTGCCAGCAGTGAGGGCAGGGGGAAGGGAAACACCATATATTTT. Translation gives CASSEGRGKGNTIYF.

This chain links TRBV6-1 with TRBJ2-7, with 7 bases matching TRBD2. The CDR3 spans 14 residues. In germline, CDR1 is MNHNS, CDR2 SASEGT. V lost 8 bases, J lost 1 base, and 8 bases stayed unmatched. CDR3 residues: CASGRGGGSYEQYF. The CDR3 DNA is TGTGCCAGCGGAAGGGGCGGGGGTTCCTACGAGCAGTACTTC.

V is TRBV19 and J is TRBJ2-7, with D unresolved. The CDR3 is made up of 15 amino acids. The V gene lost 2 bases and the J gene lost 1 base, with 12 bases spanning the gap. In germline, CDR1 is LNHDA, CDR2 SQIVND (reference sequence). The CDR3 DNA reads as TGTGCCAGTAGTATAAGGGCAGAGCCGTCCTACGAGCAGTACTTC. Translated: CASSIRAEPSYEQYF.

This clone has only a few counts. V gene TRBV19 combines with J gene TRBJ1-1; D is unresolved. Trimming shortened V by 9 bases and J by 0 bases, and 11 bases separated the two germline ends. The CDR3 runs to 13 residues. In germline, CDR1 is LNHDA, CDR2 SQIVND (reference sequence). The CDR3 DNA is TGTGCCAGCCGGACGGCTATGAACACTGAAGCTTTCTTT. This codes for CASRTAMNTEAFF.

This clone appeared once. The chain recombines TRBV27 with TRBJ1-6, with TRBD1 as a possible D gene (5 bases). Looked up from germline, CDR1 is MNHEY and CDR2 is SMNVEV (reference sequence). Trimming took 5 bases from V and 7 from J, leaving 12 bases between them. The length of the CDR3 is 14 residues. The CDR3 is CASSPQGINSPLHF. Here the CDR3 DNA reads TGTGCCAGCAGTCCCCAGGGTATCAATTCACCCCTCCACTTT.